A selection of T cell receptor beta chains follows, all from one sample in a study of T cell changes during pregnancy in multiple sclerosis. Sequencing used immunoSEQ multiplex PCR; TCRdb keeps in-frame clones, though not all of them. The sample records approximately 52,000 clones, about 92% being singletons. Sequenced material: CD4+ T cells from peripheral blood mononuclear cells, taken after pregnancy. Receptors were obtained from a female donor with multiple sclerosis, enrolled in a pregnancy study. Both conserved end residues are part of each CDR3. The D gene is left open where the match is weak. Part of the rows lack a size; the others show once, few, many or a class for expanded clones.

TRBD1,NA,TRBJ1-1,TRBV28,TGTGCCAGCAGTTCTTACAGGGGGCTTAGGAACACTGAAGCTTTCTTT,CASSSYRGLRNTEAFF
TRBD1,NA,TRBJ1-5,TRBV19,TGTGCCAGTAGTCCCCGGACAGGTATTAATCAGCCCCAGCATTTT,CASSPRTGINQPQHF
NA,NA,TRBJ1-1,TRBV28,TGTGCCAGCAGTTTGTCTACACAGGGTTGGGCTTTCTTT,CASSLSTQGWAFF
TRBD2,NA,TRBJ2-6,TRBV13,TGTGCCAGCAGCTCAACGGGACTAGCGGGAGGGGCTGGGGCCAACGTCCTGACTTTC,CASSSTGLAGGAGANVLTF
TRBD1,NA,TRBJ1-2,TRBV18,TGTGCCAGCTCACCACCATTGACAGGGCAAGCCGGGAATGGCTACACCTTC,CASSPPLTGQAGNGYTF
TRBD1,NA,TRBJ1-2,TRBV19,TGTGCCAGTAGTATAGGAGGGGACAGCGTAAACTATGGCTACACCTTC,CASSIGGDSVNYGYTF
NA,NA,TRBJ1-5,TRBV4-1,TGCGCCAGCAGCCAAGATCCCGGTGAGGTAGGCAATCAGCCCCAGCATTTT,CASSQDPGEVGNQPQHF
NA,NA,TRBJ2-1,TRBV14,TGTGCCAGCAGCCATGGACAGTACAATGAGCAGTTCTTC,CASSHGQYNEQFF
NA,NA,TRBJ1-2,TRBV19,TGTGCCAGTAAGGCGGAAGCTAACTATGGCTACACCTTC,CASKAEANYGYTF
NA,NA,TRBJ2-1,TRBV29-1,TGCAGCGTTGAAAGTGAAGTTCGGTACAATGAGCAGTTCTTC,CSVESEVRYNEQFF
TRBD1,NA,TRBJ1-4,TRBV6-1,TGTGCCAGCACCAGGGACAGAAATGAAAAACTGTTTTTT,CASTRDRNEKLFF
TRBD1,NA,TRBJ2-5,TRBV5-5,TGTGCCAGCAGCACCGGACAGGGTCGGCGAGCAGAGACCCAGTACTTC,CASSTGQGRRAETQYF
TRBD2,NA,TRBJ2-1,TRBV27,TGTGCCAGCAGTTCCGGACTAGCGGGAGGACTTTATGAGCAGTTCTTC,CASSSGLAGGLYEQFF
NA,few,TRBJ2-7,TRBV13,TGTGCCAGCAGCTTAGGCCCAAGCAGGGGAGGACTAGTCGCCTACGAGCAGTACTTC,CASSLGPSRGGLVAYEQYF
TRBD2,NA,TRBJ2-1,TRBV4-2,TGTGCCAGCAGCCATGGAGGTTCTAGCGGATACAATGAGCAGTTCTTC,CASSHGGSSGYNEQFF
NA,NA,TRBJ1-3,TRBV30,TGTGCCTGGAGTGACCTTGGACTGATCTCTGGAAACACCATATATTTT,CAWSDLGLISGNTIYF
NA,NA,TRBJ2-1,TRBV29-1,TGCAGCGTGACTAGTTCCTACAATGAGCAGTTCTTC,CSVTSSYNEQFF
NA,NA,TRBJ2-3,TRBV6-1,TGTGCCAGCAGTGAATTGGAGGGAGGCAAGGATACGCAGTATTTT,CASSELEGGKDTQYF
NA,NA,TRBJ1-2,TRBV27,TGTGCCAGCAATACTAAAGGGAGCCCAGACTATGGCTACACCTTC,CASNTKGSPDYGYTF
NA,NA,TRBJ1-1,TRBV6-6,TGTGCCAGCAGTTCCGGGGGAAACACTGAAGCTTTCTTT,CASSSGGNTEAFF